The 2 T cell receptor beta chains below come from one sample, sequenced in a study of blood T cell repertoires in COVID-19. Libraries were prepared by immunoSEQ multiplex PCR; TCRdb keeps only in-frame clonotypes and omits some of them. The sample lists under 300,000 clones, 75% to 85% occurring once. Sequenced sample: peripheral blood. The receptors were gathered from a human donor in a cohort sampled during active COVID-19.

The chain carries TRBV28 and TRBJ2-1; 9 nucleotides agree with TRBD1. The J segment lost 15 bases and the V segment lost 5 bases, leaving 8 bases of the junction unmatched. The germline V gene has CDR1 MDHEN and CDR2 SYDVKM. The CDR3 sequence is 12 residues long. The CDR3 here is CASSGDRVTGFF. In DNA form, the CDR3 reads TGTGCCAGCAGTGGGGACAGGGTAACAGGGTTCTTC.

This chain uses TRBV9 with TRBJ2-2; a possible D gene is TRBD1 (6 bases). CDR1 is SGDLS, CDR2 YYNGEE, per germline. The V gene lost 4 bases and the J gene lost 5 bases, with 18 bases spanning the gap. The CDR3 runs 16 residues. The CDR3 region is CASSQLTGLGTGELFF. The CDR3 nucleotides read TGTGCCAGCAGCCAACTCACAGGGTTGGGGACCGGGGAGCTGTTTTTT.